This T cell receptor beta chain stems from a study of neurological immune-mediated disorders. V dropped 4 bases and J dropped 5; count of bases not matched to a gene: 8. Germline values: CDR1 SGHDT, CDR2 YYEEEE. The CDR3 is 14 amino acids. This clonotype was detected many times. TCRdb recomputed calls from the 5' RACE reads with MiXCR, one row per CDR3 protein. The table lists about 74,000 distinct CDR3 sequences, less than 5.5% of them singletons. Sequenced material: PBMCs. V and J are TRBV5-6 and TRBJ1-2; 7 bases line up with TRBD1. This TCR was recovered from a man between 18 and 29 years old with multiple sclerosis. The CDR3 loop reads CASSGQASGYGYTF. The CDR3 DNA follows: TGTGCCAGCAGCGGACAGGCCTCTGGGTATGGCTACACCTTC. The whole variable domain, remainder taken from reference TRBV5-6 and TRBJ1-2, is DAGVTQSPTHLIKTRGQQVTLRCSPKSGHDTVSWYQQALGQGPQFIFQYYEEEERQRGNFPDRFSGHQFPNYSSELNVNALLLGDSALYLCASSGQASGYGYTFGSGTRLTVV.